This TCR beta chain derives from a study of T cell repertoires in cytomegalovirus infection. Study findings and constraints: Dominant in the ex vivo response were TCR beta clonotypes restricted by HLA-C and specific for CMV.

This clonotype was observed a few times. Its specificity is unknown. One end of the junction varies from germline; a read error may be responsible. Via MiXCR, TCRdb re-called the reads, giving one row per CDR3 protein. The sample holds some 920,000 distinct CDR3 sequences; around 29% are singletons and the top ten take 11% to 15%. The sequenced sample was cultured CD8+ T cells from PBMCs, obtained from culture after CMV antigen stimulation. The receptor was isolated from a human donor in good health (CMV status not recorded). Some clones in this sample may be carry-over from other donors' samples.

For the CDR3, the DNA is TGTGCTAGCAGCTTTCACCCTGGCAATGAGCAGTTCTTC. This encodes CASSFHPGNEQFF. V usage is TRBV7-7 and J usage is TRBJ2-1; D is unresolved. The germline V gene encodes CDR1 SSHAT and CDR2 FNYEAQ (reference sequence). The CDR3 totals 13 residues.